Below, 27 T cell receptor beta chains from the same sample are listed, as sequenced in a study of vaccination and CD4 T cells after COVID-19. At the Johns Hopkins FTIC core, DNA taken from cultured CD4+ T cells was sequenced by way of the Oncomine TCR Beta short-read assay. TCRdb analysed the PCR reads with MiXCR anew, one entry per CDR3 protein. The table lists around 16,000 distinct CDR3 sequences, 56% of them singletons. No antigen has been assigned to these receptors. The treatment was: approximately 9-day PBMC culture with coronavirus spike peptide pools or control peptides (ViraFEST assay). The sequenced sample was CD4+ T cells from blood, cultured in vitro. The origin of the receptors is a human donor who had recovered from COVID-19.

The CDR3 DNA sequence: TGTGCCAGCAGCCAAGTTCAGGGCCAGAGCTCCTATAATTCACCCCTCCACTTT. Amino acid sequence: CASSQVQGQSSYNSPLHF. The gene calls are TRBV4-2 and TRBJ1-6; maybe TRBD1 (5 bases). V dropped 1 base and J dropped 0 bases, with 13 bases sitting between them. The CDR3 is 18 residues long. Germline V gene data show CDR1 as LGHNA and CDR2 as YNFKEQ.

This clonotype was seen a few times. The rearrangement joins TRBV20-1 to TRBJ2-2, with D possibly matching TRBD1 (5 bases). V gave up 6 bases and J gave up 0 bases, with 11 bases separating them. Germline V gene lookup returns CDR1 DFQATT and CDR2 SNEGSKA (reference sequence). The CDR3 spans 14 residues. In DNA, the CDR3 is TGCAGTGCCCCCGACAGAACGAACACCGGGGAGCTGTTTTTT. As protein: CSAPDRTNTGELFF.

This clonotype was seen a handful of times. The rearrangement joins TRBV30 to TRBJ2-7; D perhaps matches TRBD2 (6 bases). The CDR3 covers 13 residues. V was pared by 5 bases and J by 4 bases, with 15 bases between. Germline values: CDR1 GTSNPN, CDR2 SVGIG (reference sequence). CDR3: CAWAHGSSYEQYF. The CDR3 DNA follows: TGTGCCTGGGCCCACGGGAGCAGTTACGAGCAGTACTTC.

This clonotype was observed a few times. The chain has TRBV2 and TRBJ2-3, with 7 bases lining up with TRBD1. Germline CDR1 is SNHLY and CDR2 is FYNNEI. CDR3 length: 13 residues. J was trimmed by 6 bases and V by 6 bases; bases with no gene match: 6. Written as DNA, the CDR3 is TGTGCCAGCAGCTTGACAGGGTACGATACGCAGTATTTT. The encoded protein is CASSLTGYDTQYF. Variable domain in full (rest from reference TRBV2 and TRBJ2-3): EPEVTQTPSHQVTQMGQEVILRCVPISNHLYFYWYRQILGQKVEFLVSFYNNEISEKSEIFDDQFSVERPDGSNFTLKIRSTKLEDSAMYFCASSLTGYDTQYFGPGTRLTVL.

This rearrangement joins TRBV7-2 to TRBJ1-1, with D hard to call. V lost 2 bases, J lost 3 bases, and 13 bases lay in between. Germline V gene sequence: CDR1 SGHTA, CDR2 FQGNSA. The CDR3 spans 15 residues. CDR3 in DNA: TGTGCCAGCAGCTTATATGGGGTAAGGGACACTGAAGCTTTCTTT. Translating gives CASSLYGVRDTEAFF.

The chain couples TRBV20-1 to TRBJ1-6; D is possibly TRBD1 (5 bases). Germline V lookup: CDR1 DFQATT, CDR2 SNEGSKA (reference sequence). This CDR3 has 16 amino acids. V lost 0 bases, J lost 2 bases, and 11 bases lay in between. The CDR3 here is CSARDPRDAYNSPLHF. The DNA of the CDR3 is TGCAGTGCTAGAGATCCGCGGGACGCCTATAATTCACCCCTCCACTTT.

CDR3 sequence: CASSLWVTGDSTDTQYF. Written as DNA, the CDR3 is TGTGCCAGCAGTTTATGGGTCACAGGGGATAGCACAGATACGCAGTATTTT. The chain joins TRBV27 to TRBJ2-3, with 7 bases aligning to TRBD1. This CDR3 has 17 residues. The germline CDR1 and CDR2 sequences are MNHEY and SMNVEV (reference sequence). Trimming removed 1 base from V and 0 bases from J; junction bases left unmatched: 7.

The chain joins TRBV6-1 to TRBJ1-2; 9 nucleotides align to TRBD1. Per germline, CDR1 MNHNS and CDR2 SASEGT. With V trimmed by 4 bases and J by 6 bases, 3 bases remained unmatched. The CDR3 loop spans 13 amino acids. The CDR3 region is CASSAQGADGYTF. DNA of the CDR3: TGTGCCAGCAGTGCACAGGGGGCGGATGGCTACACCTTC.

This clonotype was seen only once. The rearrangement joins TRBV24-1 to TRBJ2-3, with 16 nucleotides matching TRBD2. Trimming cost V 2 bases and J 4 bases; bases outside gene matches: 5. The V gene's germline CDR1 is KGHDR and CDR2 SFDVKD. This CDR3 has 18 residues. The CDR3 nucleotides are TGTGCCACCAGTGATTCGGGACTAGCGGGGGGGAACTCAGATACGCAGTATTTT. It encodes CATSDSGLAGGNSDTQYF.

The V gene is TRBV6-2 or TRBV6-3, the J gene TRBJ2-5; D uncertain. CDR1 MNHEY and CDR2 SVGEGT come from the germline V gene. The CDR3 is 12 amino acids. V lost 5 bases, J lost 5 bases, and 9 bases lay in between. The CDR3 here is CASSTSGETQYF. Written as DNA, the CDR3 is TGTGCCAGCAGTACTTCTGGGGAGACCCAGTACTTC.

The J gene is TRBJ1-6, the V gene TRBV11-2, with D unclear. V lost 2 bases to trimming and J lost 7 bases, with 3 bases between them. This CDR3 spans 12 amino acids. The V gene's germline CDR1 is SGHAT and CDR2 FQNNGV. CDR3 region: CASSLRNSPLHF. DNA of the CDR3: TGTGCCAGCAGCTTAAGGAATTCACCCCTCCACTTT.

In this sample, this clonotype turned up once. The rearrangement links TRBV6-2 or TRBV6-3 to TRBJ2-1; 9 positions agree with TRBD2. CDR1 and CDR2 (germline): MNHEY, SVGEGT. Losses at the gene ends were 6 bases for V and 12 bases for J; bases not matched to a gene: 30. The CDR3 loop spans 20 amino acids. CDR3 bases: TGTGCCAGCAGCCCTCGGACGGATCCAGAGGCGGGAGGGCCATTCGCGTGGCAGTTCTTC. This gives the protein CASSPRTDPEAGGPFAWQFF.

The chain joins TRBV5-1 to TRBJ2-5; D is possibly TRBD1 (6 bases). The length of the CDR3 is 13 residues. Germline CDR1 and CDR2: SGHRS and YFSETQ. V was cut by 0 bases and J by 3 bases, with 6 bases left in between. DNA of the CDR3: TGCGCCAGCAGCTTGGGACAGGAAGAGACCCAGTACTTC. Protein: CASSLGQEETQYF.

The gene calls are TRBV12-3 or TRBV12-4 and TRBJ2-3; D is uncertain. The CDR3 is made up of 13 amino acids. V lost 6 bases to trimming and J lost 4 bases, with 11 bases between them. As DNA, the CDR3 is TGTGCCAGCAGCCTTAGCTGGTCAGATACGCAGTATTTT. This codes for CASSLSWSDTQYF.

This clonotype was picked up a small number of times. CDR3 sequence: CASSRDSAYEQYF. In nucleotides, the CDR3 is TGTGCCAGCAGCAGGGACTCCGCCTACGAGCAGTACTTC. The J gene is TRBJ2-7, the V gene TRBV7-6; a weak D match, TRBD2 (6 bases). The V gene's germline CDR1 is SGHVS and CDR2 FNYEAQ. Trimming shortened V by 5 bases and J by 2 bases, and 10 bases separated the two germline ends. The length of the CDR3 is 13 residues.

DNA of the CDR3: TGTGCCAGCAGCTCGGACATGAACACTGAAGCTTTCTTT. Its protein is CASSSDMNTEAFF. This chain joins TRBV7-3 and TRBJ1-1, with D perhaps matching TRBD1 (5 bases). V dropped 4 bases and J dropped 0 bases, with 6 bases sitting between them. This CDR3 has 13 amino acids. Germline V gene lookup returns CDR1 SGHTA and CDR2 FQGTGA.

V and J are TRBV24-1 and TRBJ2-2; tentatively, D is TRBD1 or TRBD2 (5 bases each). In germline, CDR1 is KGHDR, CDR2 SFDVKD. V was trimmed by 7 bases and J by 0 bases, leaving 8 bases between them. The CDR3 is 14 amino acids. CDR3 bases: TGTGCCACCAGGGGACGGTCGAACACCGGGGAGCTGTTTTTT. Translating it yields CATRGRSNTGELFF.

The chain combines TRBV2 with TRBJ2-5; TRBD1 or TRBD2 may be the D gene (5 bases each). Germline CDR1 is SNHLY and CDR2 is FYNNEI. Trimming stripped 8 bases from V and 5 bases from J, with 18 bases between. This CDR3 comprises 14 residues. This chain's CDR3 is CASLRDQTLETQYF. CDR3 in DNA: TGTGCCAGCCTCCGGGACCAAACGCTGGAGACCCAGTACTTC.

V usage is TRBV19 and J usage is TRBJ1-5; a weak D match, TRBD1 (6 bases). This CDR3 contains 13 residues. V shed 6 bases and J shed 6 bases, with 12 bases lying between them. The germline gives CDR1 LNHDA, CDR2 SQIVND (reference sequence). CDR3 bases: TGTGCCAGTAGCCAACAGGGTAGTCAGCCCCAGCATTTT. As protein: CASSQQGSQPQHF. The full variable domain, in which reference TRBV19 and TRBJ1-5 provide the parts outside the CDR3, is DGGITQSPKYLFRKEGQNVTLSCEQNLNHDAMYWYRQDPGQGLRLIYYSQIVNDFQKGDIAEGYSVSREKKESFPLTVTSAQKNPTAFYLCASSQQGSQPQHFGDGTRLSIL.

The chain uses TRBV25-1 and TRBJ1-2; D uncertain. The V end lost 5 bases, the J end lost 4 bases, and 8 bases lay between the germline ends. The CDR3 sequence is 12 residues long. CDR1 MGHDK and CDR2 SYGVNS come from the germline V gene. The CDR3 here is CASSQSSYGYTF. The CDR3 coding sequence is TGTGCCAGCAGTCAATCATCCTATGGCTACACCTTC.

CDR3 nucleotide sequence: TGTGCCTGGAGTGGGGCAGGGACCTATGGCTACACCTTC. This sequence encodes CAWSGAGTYGYTF. The V call is TRBV30, the J call TRBJ1-2, with D tentatively TRBD1 (5 bases). Trimming took 1 base from V and 4 from J, leaving 10 bases between them. The CDR3 length is 13 residues. In germline, CDR1 is GTSNPN, CDR2 SVGIG (reference sequence).

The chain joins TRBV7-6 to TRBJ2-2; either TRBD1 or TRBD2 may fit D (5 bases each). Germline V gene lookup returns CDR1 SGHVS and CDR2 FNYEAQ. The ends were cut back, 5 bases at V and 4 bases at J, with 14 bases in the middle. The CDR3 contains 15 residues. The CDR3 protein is CASSVTGSGTGELFF. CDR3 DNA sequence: TGTGCCAGCAGCGTTACAGGCAGCGGCACCGGGGAGCTGTTTTTT.

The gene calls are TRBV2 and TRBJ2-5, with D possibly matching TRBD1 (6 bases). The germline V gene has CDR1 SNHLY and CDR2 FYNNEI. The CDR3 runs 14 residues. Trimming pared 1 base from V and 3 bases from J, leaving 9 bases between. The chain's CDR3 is CASSEGWTEETQYF. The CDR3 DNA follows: TGTGCCAGCAGTGAAGGTTGGACAGAAGAGACCCAGTACTTC.

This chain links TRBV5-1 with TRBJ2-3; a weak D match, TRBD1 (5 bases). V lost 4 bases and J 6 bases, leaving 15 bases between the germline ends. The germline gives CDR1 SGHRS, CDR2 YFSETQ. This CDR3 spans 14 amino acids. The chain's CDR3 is CASSPTLKGDTQYF. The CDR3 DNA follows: TGCGCCAGCAGCCCAACTCTAAAGGGGGATACGCAGTATTTT.

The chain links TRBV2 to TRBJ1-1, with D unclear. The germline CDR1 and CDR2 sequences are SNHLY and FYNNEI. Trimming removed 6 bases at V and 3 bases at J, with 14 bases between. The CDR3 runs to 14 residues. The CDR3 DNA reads TGTGCCAGCAGCAAAGAGTCCGGGGACACTGAAGCTTTCTTT. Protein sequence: CASSKESGDTEAFF.

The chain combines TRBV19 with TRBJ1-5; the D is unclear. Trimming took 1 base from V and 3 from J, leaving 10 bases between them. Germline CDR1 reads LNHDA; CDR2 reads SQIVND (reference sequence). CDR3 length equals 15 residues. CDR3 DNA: TGTGCCAGTAGTATAGGCCCGCTTGCCAATCAGCCCCAGCATTTT. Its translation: CASSIGPLANQPQHF. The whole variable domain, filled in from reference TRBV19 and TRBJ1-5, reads DGGITQSPKYLFRKEGQNVTLSCEQNLNHDAMYWYRQDPGQGLRLIYYSQIVNDFQKGDIAEGYSVSREKKESFPLTVTSAQKNPTAFYLCASSIGPLANQPQHFGDGTRLSIL.

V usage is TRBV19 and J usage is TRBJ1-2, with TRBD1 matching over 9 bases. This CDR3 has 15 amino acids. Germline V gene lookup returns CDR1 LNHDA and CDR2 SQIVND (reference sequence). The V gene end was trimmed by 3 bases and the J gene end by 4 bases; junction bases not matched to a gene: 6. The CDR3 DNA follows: TGTGCCAGTAGTATGTGGGACAGGGCTGGCTATGGCTACACCTTC. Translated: CASSMWDRAGYGYTF.